These 27 T cell receptor beta chains were all obtained from the same sample, sequenced in a study of shared clonotypes between healthy human individuals. Data came from immunoSEQ multiplex PCR; TCRdb stores just in-frame clones and leaves some out. The sample consists of 450,000 to 500,000 clones, roughly 80% of them appearing once. Sequencing was carried out using PBMCs. The receptors were sampled from a middle-aged woman in good health. Some clones in this sample may be carry-over from other donors' samples.

In nucleotides, the CDR3 is TGCGCCAGCGGGCCACGTACCGTTGGTGAGACCCAGTACTTC. Its translation: CASGPRTVGETQYF. The J gene is TRBJ2-5, the V gene TRBV5-1; unclear D gene. CDR1 and CDR2 from the germline V gene are SGHRS and YFSETQ. Trimming pared 7 bases from V and 5 bases from J, leaving 18 bases between. This CDR3 contains 14 residues.

Concerning this clone: This likely reflects a read error, since a far larger clone is one base away. This specimen includes other DNA sequences encoding the same CDR3. CDR3 sequence reads: CATQGGTTYNEQFF. The CDR3 bases are TGCGCAACTCAGGGGGGGACTACCTACAATGAGCAGTTCTTC. V gene TRBV10-2 combines with J gene TRBJ2-1; D may match TRBD1 or TRBD2 (7 bases each). The CDR3 length is 14 residues. Germline values: CDR1 WSHSY, CDR2 SAAADI.

The CDR3 nucleotides read TGTGCCAGCAGATTCGAGCCGAGGGAGATCCGGGAGACCCAGTACTTC. It codes for CASRFEPREIRETQYF. The chain employs TRBV27 and TRBJ2-7, with D perhaps TRBD2 (5 bases). The J call is in doubt because the DNA end fits TRBJ2-5 better. This CDR3 is built from 16 residues. Germline V CDR1 and CDR2: MNHEY, SMNVEV (reference sequence).

This clone was observed once. This chain's CDR3 is CASIIGGPGGVAFF. The CDR3 nucleotides are TGTGCCAGCATTATCGGGGGCCCAGGGGGGGTAGCTTTCTTT. This rearrangement joins TRBV28 to TRBJ1-1; 7 bases fit TRBD1. V was clipped by 7 bases and J by 10 bases; unmatched bases: 15. The germline V gene encodes CDR1 MDHEN and CDR2 SYDVKM. This CDR3 spans 14 amino acids. Full variable domain (remainder filled in from reference TRBV28 and TRBJ1-1): DVKVTQSSRYLVKRTGEKVFLECVQDMDHENMFWYRQDPGLGLRLIYFSYDVKMKEKGDIPEGYSVSREKKERFSLILESASTNQTSMYLCASIIGGPGGVAFFGQGTRLTVV.

This chain connects TRBV4-1 to TRBJ1-2; 7 bases line up with TRBD1. Germline V CDR1 and CDR2: MGHRA, YSYEKL. The CDR3 has 14 amino acids. V was clipped by 1 base and J by 4 bases; unmatched bases: 3. The CDR3 sequence is CASSQGEGAYGYTF. DNA for the CDR3: TGCGCCAGCAGCCAAGGTGAGGGGGCCTATGGCTACACCTTC.

Note on this clone: This likely stems from a read error, as it lies one base from a far larger clone. The V call is TRBV27, the J call TRBJ2-1; D not certain. The germline V gene encodes CDR1 MNHEY and CDR2 SMNVEV (reference sequence). Trimming removed 2 bases at V and 2 bases at J, with 16 bases between. The CDR3 sequence is 17 residues long. In DNA, the CDR3 is TGTGCCAGCAGTTTACTGGGATTCTACGGCCCCTACAATGAGCAGTTCTTC. It codes for CASSLLGFYGPYNEQFF.

About this clone itself: One base separates it from a far larger clone, so it is likely a read error. The chain links TRBV10-3 to TRBJ1-2; 8 bases are a match to TRBD1. This CDR3 comprises 14 residues. CDR1 is ENHRY and CDR2 is SYGVKD in the germline V gene. The CDR3 DNA sequence: TGTACCATGGTAAGAGGACAGGGAGATAATGGCTACACCTTC. Protein: CTMVRGQGDNGYTF.

J is TRBJ2-5 and V is TRBV5-1; D remains ambiguous. Deletions cut 9 bases from V and 5 bases from J, with 17 bases between. Germline V CDR1 and CDR2: SGHRS, YFSETQ. The CDR3 is 13 residues long. The CDR3 sequence: CATNPGLGETQYF. The CDR3, as DNA: TGCGCCACCAATCCGGGCCTTGGGGAGACCCAGTACTTC.

The rearrangement links TRBV11-2 to TRBJ2-2; maybe TRBD2 (6 bases). This CDR3 spans 13 amino acids. The germline gives CDR1 SGHAT, CDR2 FQNNGV. V was pared by 1 base and J by 6 bases, with 6 bases between. The CDR3 region has the DNA TGTGCCAGCAGCTTAGGGGGGGCCGGGGAGCTGTTTTTT. This codes for CASSLGGAGELFF.

The sample holds many counts of this clone. The sample carries other DNA sequences with the same CDR3. The rearrangement links TRBV4-2 to TRBJ1-1, with 7 bases fitting TRBD1. The germline gives CDR1 LGHNA, CDR2 YNFKEQ. The CDR3 runs to 15 residues. V trimming: 1 base; J trimming: 0 bases; junction bases outside the gene matches: 2. The CDR3 nucleotides read TGTGCCAGCAGCCAAGGGGACAGCTTGAACACTGAAGCTTTCTTT. It yields the protein CASSQGDSLNTEAFF.

J is TRBJ1-4 and V is TRBV5-4; D perhaps matches TRBD1 (6 bases). CDR3 size: 13 residues. V was trimmed by 4 bases and J by 5 bases, leaving 9 bases between them. Per germline, CDR1 SGHNT and CDR2 YYREEE (reference sequence). In DNA form, the CDR3 reads TGTGCCAGCAGCCGAGGGGGGAATGAAAAACTGTTTTTT. Translated, it gives CASSRGGNEKLFF.

The chain recombines TRBV7-9 with TRBJ2-7; possible D gene TRBD2, 5 bases. CDR3 length: 14 amino acids. The V end was cut by 1 base, the J end by 6 bases, with 13 bases between. CDR1 SEHNR and CDR2 FQNEAQ come from the germline V gene (reference sequence). CDR3 region: CASSLGLAGREQYF. The CDR3 region has the DNA TGTGCCAGCAGCTTAGGGCTAGCCGGGCGCGAGCAGTACTTC.

The V gene is TRBV5-1, the J gene TRBJ2-5; 7 bases agree with TRBD2. CDR1 SGHRS and CDR2 YFSETQ come from the germline V gene. V lost 0 bases and J lost 5; bases outside the gene matches: 4. The CDR3 is made up of 14 amino acids. The CDR3 here is CASSLGTRDETQYF. The CDR3 region has the DNA TGCGCCAGCAGCTTGGGGACTAGAGATGAGACCCAGTACTTC.

V and J are TRBV25-1 and TRBJ1-2; D is unclear. Trimming shortened V by 8 bases and J by 2 bases, and 6 bases separated the two germline ends. The CDR3 spans 11 residues. Germline V gene sequence: CDR1 MGHDK, CDR2 SYGVNS. The CDR3 region is CASQENYGYTF. CDR3 DNA: TGTGCCAGCCAGGAGAACTATGGCTACACCTTC.

The count of this clone is one. The J gene is TRBJ2-7, the V gene TRBV25-1; D might be TRBD2 (6 bases). The CDR3 is 14 residues long. Germline V gene sequence: CDR1 MGHDK, CDR2 SYGVNS. The V end lost 3 bases, the J end lost 2 bases, and 11 bases lay between the germline ends. The CDR3 nucleotides are TGTGCCAGCAGTGAGGGCGGAGGGCCCTACGAGCAGTACTTC. Encoded protein: CASSEGGGPYEQYF.

This clone has a single count. The genes are TRBV28 and TRBJ1-5; 7 nucleotides agree with TRBD1. The germline CDR1 and CDR2 sequences are MDHEN and SYDVKM. The CDR3 sequence is 16 residues long. Trimming took 6 bases from V and 3 from J; bases not matched to a gene: 11. The CDR3 sequence: CASSPLQGWVNQPQHF. The CDR3 nucleotides read TGTGCCAGCAGCCCCCTACAGGGGTGGGTCAATCAGCCCCAGCATTTT.

A remark on this clone: A far more abundant clone sits one base away, making this likely a read error. This chain connects TRBV7-2 to TRBJ2-7, with a tentative D call TRBD1 (5 bases). The CDR3 runs 13 residues. V shed 4 bases and J shed 9 bases, with 16 bases lying between them. Germline loops: CDR1 SGHTA, CDR2 FQGNSA. CDR3 loop: CASSSPVTVGQYF. CDR3 sequence (DNA): TGTGCCAGCAGCTCACCTGTGACAGTTGGGCAGTACTTC. Using reference TRBV7-2 and TRBJ2-7 for the parts outside the CDR3, the full variable domain is GAGVSQSPSNKVTEKGKDVELRCDPISGHTALYWYRQSLGQGLEFLIYFQGNSAPDKSGLPSDRFSAERTGGSVSTLTIQRTQQEDSAVYLCASSSPVTVGQYFGPGTRLTVT.

This clone was counted once. The CDR3 region has the DNA TGTGCCAGCAGTTACGACGCAGACTATGAGCAGTTCTTC. The encoded protein is CASSYDADYEQFF. The chain couples TRBV6-5 to TRBJ2-1; no reliable D call. This CDR3 is built from 13 residues. The germline V gene encodes CDR1 MNHEY and CDR2 SVGAGI. The germline V and J ends were trimmed by 2 bases and 8 bases, with 10 bases remaining between them.

The chain links TRBV5-1 to TRBJ2-7; tentatively, D is TRBD1 (5 bases). The CDR3 has 14 residues. Germline V gene data show CDR1 as SGHRS and CDR2 as YFSETQ. V lost 4 bases and J lost 5, with 16 bases in between. The CDR3 bases are TGCGCCAGCAGCCATTTAGGGGTTATCGACGAGCAGTACTTC. Its translation is CASSHLGVIDEQYF.

This clone showed up just a few times. The V gene is TRBV27, the J gene TRBJ1-1, with D hard to call. This CDR3 region has 13 residues. CDR1 and CDR2 from the germline V gene are MNHEY and SMNVEV (reference sequence). V was trimmed by 7 bases and J by 5 bases, leaving 14 bases between them. The CDR3 protein is CASIKNGRTEAFF. The CDR3 DNA sequence: TGTGCCAGCATTAAAAATGGGCGGACTGAAGCTTTCTTT.

The rearrangement uses TRBV19 and TRBJ2-1; 11 positions match TRBD2. This CDR3 is 15 amino acids long. The J segment lost 8 bases and the V segment lost 3 bases, leaving 6 bases of the junction unmatched. The germline CDR1 and CDR2 sequences are LNHDA and SQIVND (reference sequence). DNA for the CDR3: TGTGCCAGTAGTATTGTTAGCGGGAGGGCCGATGAGCAGTTCTTC. It translates to CASSIVSGRADEQFF. The full variable domain, rest sourced from reference TRBV19 and TRBJ2-1, is DGGITQSPKYLFRKEGQNVTLSCEQNLNHDAMYWYRQDPGQGLRLIYYSQIVNDFQKGDIAEGYSVSREKKESFPLTVTSAQKNPTAFYLCASSIVSGRADEQFFGPGTRLTVL.

Points on this clone: One base separates it from a far larger clone, so it is likely a read error. The chain is built from TRBV7-9 and TRBJ1-1; D is unclear. Between the trimmed V and J ends, which lost 4 bases and 3 bases, there was a span of 6 bases. This CDR3 contains 12 residues. The germline V gene encodes CDR1 SEHNR and CDR2 FQNEAQ (reference sequence). CDR3 in amino acids: CASSSFDTEAFF. In DNA, the CDR3 is TGTGCCAGCAGCTCTTTCGACACTGAAGCTTTCTTT.

With regard to this clone: A far larger clone differs by one base, so this is likely a read error. This CDR3 is also generated by other DNA sequences in the sample. The chain links TRBV18 to TRBJ1-1; D is perhaps TRBD1 (6 bases). V lost 3 bases, J lost 6 bases, and 11 bases lay in between. Germline CDR1 is KGHSH and CDR2 is LQKENI. This CDR3 contains 13 residues. CDR3 nucleotides: TGTGCCAGCTCACCGCGGACAGACCCTGAAGCTTTCTTT. It specifies CASSPRTDPEAFF.

Worth noting for this clone: This CDR3 is also generated by other DNA sequences in the sample. V gene TRBV14 combines with J gene TRBJ2-3, with TRBD2 identical over 8 bases. V was clipped by 0 bases and J by 5 bases; unmatched bases: 1. The CDR3 consists of 14 residues. Germline lookup yields CDR1 SGHDN and CDR2 FVKESK. Written as DNA, the CDR3 is TGTGCCAGCAGCCAAGATCTAGCGGGAGATACGCAGTATTTT. Translated, it gives CASSQDLAGDTQYF.

The gene calls are TRBV28 and TRBJ1-5; D ambiguous. The CDR3 is 13 amino acids. V was clipped by 5 bases and J by 7 bases, with 12 bases between them. Germline-derived CDR1 and CDR2 are MDHEN and SYDVKM. CDR3 sequence: CASSGEGRQPQHF. The CDR3 bases are TGTGCCAGCAGTGGGGAGGGAAGGCAGCCCCAGCATTTT.

The count of this clone is one. The V gene is TRBV6-6, the J gene TRBJ1-1; a possible D gene is TRBD1 (5 bases). The CDR3 has 14 amino acids. Trimming cost V 2 bases and J 4 bases, with 11 bases left between them. Germline V gene sequence: CDR1 MNHNY, CDR2 SVGAGI (reference sequence). The CDR3 coding sequence is TGTGCCAGCAGTTACGATTCAGGGCGCACTGAAGCTTTCTTT. The encoded protein is CASSYDSGRTEAFF.

The J gene is TRBJ2-1, the V gene TRBV29-1; TRBD2 matches at 11 bases. Germline trimming cut 7 bases from V and 4 bases from J; bases unmatched to any gene: 9. Germline loops: CDR1 SQVTM, CDR2 ANQGSEA. This CDR3 contains 15 residues. CDR3 amino acids: CSGQRTSGRYNEQFF. The CDR3 region has the DNA TGCAGCGGTCAACGGACTAGCGGGCGTTACAATGAGCAGTTCTTC.